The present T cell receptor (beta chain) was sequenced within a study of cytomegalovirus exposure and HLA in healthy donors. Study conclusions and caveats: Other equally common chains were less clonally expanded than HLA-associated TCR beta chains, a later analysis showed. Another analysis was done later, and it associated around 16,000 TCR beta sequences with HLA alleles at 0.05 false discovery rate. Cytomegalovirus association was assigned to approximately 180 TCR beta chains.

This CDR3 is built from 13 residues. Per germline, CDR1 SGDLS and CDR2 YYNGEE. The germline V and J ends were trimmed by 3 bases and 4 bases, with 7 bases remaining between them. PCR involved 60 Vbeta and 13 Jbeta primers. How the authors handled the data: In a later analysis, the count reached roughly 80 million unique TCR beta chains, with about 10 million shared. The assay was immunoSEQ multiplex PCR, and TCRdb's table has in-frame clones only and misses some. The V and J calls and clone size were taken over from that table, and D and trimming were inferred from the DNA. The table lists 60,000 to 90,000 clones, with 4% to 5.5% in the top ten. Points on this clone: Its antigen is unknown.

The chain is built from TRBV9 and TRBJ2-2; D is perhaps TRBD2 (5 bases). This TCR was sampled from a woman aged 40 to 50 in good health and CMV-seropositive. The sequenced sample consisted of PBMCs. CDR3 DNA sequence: TGTGCCAGCAGCGAGAGGGCCACCGGGGAGCTGTTTTTT. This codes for CASSERATGELFF. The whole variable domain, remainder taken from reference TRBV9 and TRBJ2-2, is DSGVTQTPKHLITATGQRVTLRCSPRSGDLSVYWYQQSLDQGLQFLIQYYNGEERAKGNILERFSAQQFPDLHSELNLSSLELGDSALYFCASSERATGELFFGEGSRLTVL.